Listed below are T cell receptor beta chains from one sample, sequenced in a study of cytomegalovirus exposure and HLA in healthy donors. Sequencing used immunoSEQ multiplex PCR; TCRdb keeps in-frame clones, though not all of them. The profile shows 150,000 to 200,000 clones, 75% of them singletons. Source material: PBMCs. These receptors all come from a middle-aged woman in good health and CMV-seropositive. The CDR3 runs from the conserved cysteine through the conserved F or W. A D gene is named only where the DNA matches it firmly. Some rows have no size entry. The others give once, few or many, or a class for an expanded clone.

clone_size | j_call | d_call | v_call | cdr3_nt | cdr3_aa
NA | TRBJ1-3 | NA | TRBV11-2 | TGTGCCAGCAGCTTGCAGGGTCTCAGCTCTGGAAACATCATATATTTT | CASSLQGLSSGNIIYF
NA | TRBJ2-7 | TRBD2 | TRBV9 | TGTGCCAGCAGCGTAGGCCTTTCTGGCGGGAGTAACGAGCAGTACTTC | CASSVGLSGGSNEQYF
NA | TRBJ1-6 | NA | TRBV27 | TGTGCCAGCAGTTTATCAGTCAGGCTCTCCGGCTCCTATAATTCACCCCTCCACTTT | CASSLSVRLSGSYNSPLHF
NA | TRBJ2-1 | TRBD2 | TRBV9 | TGTGCCAGCAGCCAACTGACGACTAGCGATGAGCAGTTCTTC | CASSQLTTSDEQFF
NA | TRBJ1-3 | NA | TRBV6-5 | TGTGCCAGCAGTTTTGGGCCCACTGGAAACACCATATATTTT | CASSFGPTGNTIYF
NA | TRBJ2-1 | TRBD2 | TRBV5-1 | TGCGCCAGCAGCATGGAAAGCGGGGGGCTCAATGAGCAGTTCTTC | CASSMESGGLNEQFF
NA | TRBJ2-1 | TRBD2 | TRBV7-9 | TGTGCCAGCAGCTTTGTCGGGACTAGACACAATGAGCAGTTCTTC | CASSFVGTRHNEQFF
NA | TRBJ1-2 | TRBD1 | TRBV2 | TGTGCCAGCAGTTATACTACAGGGGGCGGTAGTGGCTACACCTTC | CASSYTTGGGSGYTF
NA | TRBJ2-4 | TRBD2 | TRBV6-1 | TGTGCCAGCAGTGGCCTGACTAGCGGGAGCGTCAAAAACATTCAGTACTTC | CASSGLTSGSVKNIQYF
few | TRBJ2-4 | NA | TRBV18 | TGTGCCAGCTCACCTTCGGGATTGAATAACATTCAGTACTTC | CASSPSGLNNIQYF
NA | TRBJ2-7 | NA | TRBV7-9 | TGTTCCAGCAGCTTCGCTCCTGGACAGAGGAGCTCCTACGAGCAGTACTTC | CSSSFAPGQRSSYEQYF
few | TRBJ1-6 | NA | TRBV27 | TGTGCCAGCAGATCCCTGGAGCGGTGGGATTCACCCCTCCACTTT | CASRSLERWDSPLHF
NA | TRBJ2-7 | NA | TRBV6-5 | TGTGCCAGCAGTTACGTTCAGGGGATAAGCTCCTACGAGCAGTACTTC | CASSYVQGISSYEQYF
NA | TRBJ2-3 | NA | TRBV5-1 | TGCGCCAGCCGCTACCCAGGTGCTGGCACAGATACGCAGTATTTT | CASRYPGAGTDTQYF
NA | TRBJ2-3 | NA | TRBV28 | TGTGCCAGCGATACCCGCCCCGGGGGAAGCACAGATACGCAGTATTTT | CASDTRPGGSTDTQYF
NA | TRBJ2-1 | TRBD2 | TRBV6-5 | TGTGCCAGCAGCCTCAATCCGGGGGGTAGAAATGAGCAGTTCTTC | CASSLNPGGRNEQFF
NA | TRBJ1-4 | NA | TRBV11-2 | TGTGCCAGCAGCTTAGAAAGGGGTTACGAAAAACTGTTTTTT | CASSLERGYEKLFF
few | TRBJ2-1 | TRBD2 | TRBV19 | TGTGCCAGTAGGGGTAGCGGGAGTATCTCCTACAATGAGCAGTTCTTC | CASRGSGSISYNEQFF